This TCR beta chain was recorded in a study of tumor-infiltrating lymphocytes in primary liver carcinoma. Both RNA and DNA were isolated together from about 21-30 mg of bulk tissue that had not been sorted. Making TCR beta cDNA involved approximately 510 ng total RNA and a constant-region primer. Three nested multiplex PCR rounds of slightly modified ARM-PCR generated TCR beta libraries. Each CDR3 protein gets one entry after TCRdb re-called the multiplex PCR reads with MiXCR. The sample holds fewer than 75,000 distinct CDR3 sequences; about two thirds are singletons and the top ten take around 50%. This TCR was recovered from a man aged 35 to 55 with primary liver carcinoma and hepatitis B virus infection. Sequencing input: liver tumor tissue from sampling region 2. Subset of the sample: tumor region T2, inferior pole.

The DNA for the CDR3 is TGTGCCAGCAGTGAAGCAGGCAGGAGCTCCTACGAGCAGTACTTC. This gives the protein CASSEAGRSSYEQYF. J is TRBJ2-7 and V is TRBV6-1, with D uncertain. Trimming shortened V by 0 bases and J by 0 bases, and 9 bases separated the two germline ends. From germline, CDR1 is MNHNS and CDR2 SASEGT. CDR3 length equals 15 residues.